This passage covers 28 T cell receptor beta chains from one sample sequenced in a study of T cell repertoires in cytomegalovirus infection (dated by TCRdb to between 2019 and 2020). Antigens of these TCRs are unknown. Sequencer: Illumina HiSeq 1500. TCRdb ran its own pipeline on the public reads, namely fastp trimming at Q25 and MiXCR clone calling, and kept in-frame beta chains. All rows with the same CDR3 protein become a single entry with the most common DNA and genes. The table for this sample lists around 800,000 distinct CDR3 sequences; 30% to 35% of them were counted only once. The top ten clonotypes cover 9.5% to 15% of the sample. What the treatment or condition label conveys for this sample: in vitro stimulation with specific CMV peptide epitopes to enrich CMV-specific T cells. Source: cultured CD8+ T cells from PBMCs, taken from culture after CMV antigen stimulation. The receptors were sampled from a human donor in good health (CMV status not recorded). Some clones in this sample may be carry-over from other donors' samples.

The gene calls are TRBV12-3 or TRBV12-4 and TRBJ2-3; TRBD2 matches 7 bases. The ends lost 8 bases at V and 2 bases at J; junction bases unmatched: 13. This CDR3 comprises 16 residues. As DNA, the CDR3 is TGTGCCAGCGGGTCTTGGCCTAGCGGTTTCACAGATACGCAGTATTTT. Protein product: CASGSWPSGFTDTQYF.

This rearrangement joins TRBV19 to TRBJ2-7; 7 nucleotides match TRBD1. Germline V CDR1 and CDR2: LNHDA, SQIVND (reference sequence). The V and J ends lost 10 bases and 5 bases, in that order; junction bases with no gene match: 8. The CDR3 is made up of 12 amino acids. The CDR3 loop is CATADRANEQYV. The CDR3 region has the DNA TGTGCCACCGCCGACAGGGCTAACGAGCAGTACGTC.

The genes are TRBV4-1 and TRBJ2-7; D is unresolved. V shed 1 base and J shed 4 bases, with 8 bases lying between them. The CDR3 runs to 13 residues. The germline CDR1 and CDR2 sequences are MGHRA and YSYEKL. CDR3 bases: TGCGCCAGCAGCCAAGTTTTCGGGTACGAGCAGTACGTC. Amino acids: CASSQVFGYEQYV.

The CDR3 DNA is TGTGCCATCAGGGATAGCGGGGTGGAAGAGACCCAGTACTTC. This codes for CAIRDSGVEETQYF. V gene TRBV10-3 combines with J gene TRBJ2-5, with 8 bases lining up with TRBD2. V lost 6 bases and J lost 3; bases outside the gene matches: 6. Per germline, CDR1 ENHRY and CDR2 SYGVKD. CDR3 length: 14 amino acids.

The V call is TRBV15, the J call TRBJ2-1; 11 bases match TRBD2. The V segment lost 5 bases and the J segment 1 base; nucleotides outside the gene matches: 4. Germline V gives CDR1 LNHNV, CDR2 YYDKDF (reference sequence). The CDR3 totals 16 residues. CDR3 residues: CATSRPSGGSYNEQFF. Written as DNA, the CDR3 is TGTGCCACCAGCCGACCTAGCGGGGGGTCCTACAATGAGCAGTTCTTC.

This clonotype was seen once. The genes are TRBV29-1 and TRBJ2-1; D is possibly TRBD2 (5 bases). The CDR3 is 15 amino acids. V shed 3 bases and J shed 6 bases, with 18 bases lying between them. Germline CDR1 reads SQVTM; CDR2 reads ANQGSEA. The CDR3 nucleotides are TGCAGCGTTGAGGGTTCTACTAGTGGTATCAATGAGCAGTTCTTC. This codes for CSVEGSTSGINEQFF.

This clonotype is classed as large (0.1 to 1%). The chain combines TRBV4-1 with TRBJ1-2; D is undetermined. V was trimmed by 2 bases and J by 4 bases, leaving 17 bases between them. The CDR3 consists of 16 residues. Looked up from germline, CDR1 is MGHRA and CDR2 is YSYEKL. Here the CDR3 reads CASSQLRAFGVYGYTF. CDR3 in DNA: TGCGCCAGCAGCCAACTCCGGGCCTTCGGGGTCTATGGCTACACCTTC.

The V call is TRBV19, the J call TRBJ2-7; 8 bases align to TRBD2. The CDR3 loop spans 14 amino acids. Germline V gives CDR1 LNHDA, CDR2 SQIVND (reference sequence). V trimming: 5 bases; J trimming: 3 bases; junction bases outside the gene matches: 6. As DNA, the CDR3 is TGTGCCAGTAGTCCCAGCGGGGGACACTACGAGCAGTACTTC. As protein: CASSPSGGHYEQYF.

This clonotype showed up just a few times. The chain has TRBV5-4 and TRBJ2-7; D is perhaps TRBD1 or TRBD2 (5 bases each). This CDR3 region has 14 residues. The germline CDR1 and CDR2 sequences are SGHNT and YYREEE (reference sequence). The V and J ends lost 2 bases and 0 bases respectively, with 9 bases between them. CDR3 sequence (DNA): TGTGCCAGCAGCTTCAAGGGGAGCTCCTACGAGCAGTACGTC. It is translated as CASSFKGSSYEQYV.

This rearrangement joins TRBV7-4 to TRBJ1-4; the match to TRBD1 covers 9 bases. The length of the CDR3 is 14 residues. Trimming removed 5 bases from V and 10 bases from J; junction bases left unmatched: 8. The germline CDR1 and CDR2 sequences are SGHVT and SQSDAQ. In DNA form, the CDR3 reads TGTGCCAGCAGCCTTGGACAGGGGAGGGGAAAACTGTTTTTT. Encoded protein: CASSLGQGRGKLFF.

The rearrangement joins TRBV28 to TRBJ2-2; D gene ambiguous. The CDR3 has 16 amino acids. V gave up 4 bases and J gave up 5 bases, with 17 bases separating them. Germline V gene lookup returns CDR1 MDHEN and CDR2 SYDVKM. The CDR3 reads CASSWAPAIATGELFF. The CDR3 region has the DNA TGTGCCAGCAGTTGGGCCCCGGCGATAGCAACCGGGGAGCTGTTTTTT. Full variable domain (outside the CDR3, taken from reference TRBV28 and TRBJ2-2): DVKVTQSSRYLVKRTGEKVFLECVQDMDHENMFWYRQDPGLGLRLIYFSYDVKMKEKGDIPEGYSVSREKKERFSLILESASTNQTSMYLCASSWAPAIATGELFFGEGSRLTVL.

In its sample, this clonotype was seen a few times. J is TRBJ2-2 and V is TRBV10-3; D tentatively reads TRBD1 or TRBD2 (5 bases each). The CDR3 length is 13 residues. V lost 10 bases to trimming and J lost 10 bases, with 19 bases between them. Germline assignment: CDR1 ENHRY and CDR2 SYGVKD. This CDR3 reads CANSGDDVTELFF. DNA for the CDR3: TGTGCCAACTCCGGGGACGACGTCACGGAGCTGTTTTTT.

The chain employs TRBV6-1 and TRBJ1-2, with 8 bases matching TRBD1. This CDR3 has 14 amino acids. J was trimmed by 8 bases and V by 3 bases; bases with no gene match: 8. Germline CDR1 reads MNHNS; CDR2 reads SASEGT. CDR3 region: CASSDGMTGVGYTF. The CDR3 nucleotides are TGTGCCAGCAGTGATGGGATGACAGGGGTCGGCTACACCTTC.

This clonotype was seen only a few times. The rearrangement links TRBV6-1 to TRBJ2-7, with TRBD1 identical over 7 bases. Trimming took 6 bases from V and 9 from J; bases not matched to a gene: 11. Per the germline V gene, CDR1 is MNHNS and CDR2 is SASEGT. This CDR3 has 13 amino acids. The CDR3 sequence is CASRPRDSLGQYF. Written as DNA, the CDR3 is TGTGCCAGCAGACCCCGGGACAGCCTCGGGCAGTACTTC.

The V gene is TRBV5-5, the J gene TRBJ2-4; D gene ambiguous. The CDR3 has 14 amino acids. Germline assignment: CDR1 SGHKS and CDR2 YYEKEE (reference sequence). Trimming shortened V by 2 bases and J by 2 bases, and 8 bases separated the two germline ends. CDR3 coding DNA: TGTGCCAGCAGCTTACCGAGAACCAAAAACATTCAGTACTTC. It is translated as CASSLPRTKNIQYF.

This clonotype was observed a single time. The CDR3 sequence is CASSQPGTQETQYF. DNA for the CDR3: TGCGCCAGCAGCCAACCGGGGACTCAAGAGACCCAGTACTTC. V is TRBV4-1 and J is TRBJ2-5; maybe TRBD2 (6 bases). Germline V gives CDR1 MGHRA, CDR2 YSYEKL. The CDR3 has 14 residues. The ends were cut back, 2 bases at V and 2 bases at J, with 9 bases in the middle.

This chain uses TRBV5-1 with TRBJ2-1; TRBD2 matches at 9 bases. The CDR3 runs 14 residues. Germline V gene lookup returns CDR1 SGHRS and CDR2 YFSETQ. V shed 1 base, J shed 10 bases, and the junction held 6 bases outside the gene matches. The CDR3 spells CASSLSRGGREQFF. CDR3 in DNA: TGCGCCAGCAGCTTGTCGCGGGGGGGCCGGGAGCAGTTCTTC.

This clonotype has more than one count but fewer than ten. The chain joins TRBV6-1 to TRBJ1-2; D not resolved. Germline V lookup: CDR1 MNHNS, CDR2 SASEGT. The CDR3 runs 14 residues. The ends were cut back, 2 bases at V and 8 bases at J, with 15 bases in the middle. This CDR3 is CASSESLGKDGYTF. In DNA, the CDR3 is TGTGCCAGCAGTGAATCCTTAGGGAAGGACGGCTACACCTTC.

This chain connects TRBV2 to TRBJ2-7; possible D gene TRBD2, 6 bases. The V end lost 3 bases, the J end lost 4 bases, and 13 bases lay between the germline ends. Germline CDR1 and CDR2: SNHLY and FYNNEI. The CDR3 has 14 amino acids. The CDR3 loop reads CASSDIAVTYEQYV. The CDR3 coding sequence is TGTGCCAGCAGTGACATAGCGGTGACTTACGAGCAGTACGTC.

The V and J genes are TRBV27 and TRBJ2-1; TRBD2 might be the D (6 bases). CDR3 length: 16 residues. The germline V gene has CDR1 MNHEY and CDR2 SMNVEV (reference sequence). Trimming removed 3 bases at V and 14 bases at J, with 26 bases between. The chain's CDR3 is CASSFYSPGNTWGEFF. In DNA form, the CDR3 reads TGTGCCAGCAGTTTCTACTCGCCCGGGAACACATGGGGGGAGTTCTTC.

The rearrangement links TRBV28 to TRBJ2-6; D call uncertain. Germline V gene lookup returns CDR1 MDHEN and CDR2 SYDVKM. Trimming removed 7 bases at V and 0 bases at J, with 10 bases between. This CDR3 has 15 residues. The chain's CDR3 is CASIPEISGANVLTF. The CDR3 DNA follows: TGTGCCAGCATCCCTGAAATCTCTGGGGCCAACGTCCTGACTTTC.

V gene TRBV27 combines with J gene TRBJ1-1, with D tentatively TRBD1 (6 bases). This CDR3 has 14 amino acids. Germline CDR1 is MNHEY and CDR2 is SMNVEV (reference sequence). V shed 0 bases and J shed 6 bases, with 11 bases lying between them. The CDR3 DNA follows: TGTGCCAGCAGTTTATCCAGGGGAAGCTCTGAAGCTTTCTTT. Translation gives CASSLSRGSSEAFF.

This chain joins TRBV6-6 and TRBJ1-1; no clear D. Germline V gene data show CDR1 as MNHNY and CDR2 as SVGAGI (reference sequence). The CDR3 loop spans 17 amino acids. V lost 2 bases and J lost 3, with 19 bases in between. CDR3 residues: CASSYMDVGREDTEAFF. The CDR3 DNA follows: TGTGCCAGCAGTTACATGGACGTCGGGCGGGAGGACACTGAAGCTTTCTTT.

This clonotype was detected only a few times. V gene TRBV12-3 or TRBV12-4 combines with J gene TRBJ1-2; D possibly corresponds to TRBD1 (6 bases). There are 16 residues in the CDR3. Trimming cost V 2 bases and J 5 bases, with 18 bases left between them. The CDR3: CASSLYGVQGRYGYTF. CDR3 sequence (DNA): TGTGCCAGCAGTTTATATGGGGTACAGGGTCGGTATGGCTACACCTTC.

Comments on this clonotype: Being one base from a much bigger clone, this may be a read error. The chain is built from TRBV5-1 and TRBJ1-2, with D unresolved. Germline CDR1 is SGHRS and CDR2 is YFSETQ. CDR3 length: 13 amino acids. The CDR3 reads CVSSLESAYGYTF. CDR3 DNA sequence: TGCGTCAGCAGCTTGGAGTCGGCCTATGGCTACACCTTC.

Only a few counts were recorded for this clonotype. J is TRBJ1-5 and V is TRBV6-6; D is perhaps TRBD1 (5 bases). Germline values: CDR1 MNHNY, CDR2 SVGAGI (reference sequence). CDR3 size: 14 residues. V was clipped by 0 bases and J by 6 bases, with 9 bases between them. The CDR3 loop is CASSYSQRGQPQHF. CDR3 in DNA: TGTGCCAGCAGTTACTCTCAGAGGGGTCAGCCCCAGCATTTT.

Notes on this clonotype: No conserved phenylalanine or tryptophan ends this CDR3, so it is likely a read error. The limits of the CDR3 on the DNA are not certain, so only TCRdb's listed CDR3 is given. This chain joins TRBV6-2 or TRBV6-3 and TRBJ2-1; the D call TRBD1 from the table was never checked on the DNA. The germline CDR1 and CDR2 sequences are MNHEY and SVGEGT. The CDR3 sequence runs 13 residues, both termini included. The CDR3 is CASSPQRQGPFVI.

The CDR3 DNA follows: TGTGCCAGCGACACCGGACAGGGCAAAAATCCTGGCACTGAAGCTTTCTTT. Its translation: CASDTGQGKNPGTEAFF. V is TRBV27 and J is TRBJ1-1; 8 positions match TRBD1. Germline CDR1 and CDR2: MNHEY and SMNVEV (reference sequence). The V segment lost 8 bases and the J segment 4 bases; nucleotides outside the gene matches: 18. This CDR3 region has 17 residues.